These 24 T cell receptor beta chains were sequenced from one sample in a study of blood T cells in healthy people across ages. The authors ran a second PCR of roughly 6 to 12 cycles using a sample-barcoded 5' primer and a J-beta primer mix. TCRdb recomputed calls from the 5' RACE reads with MiXCR, one row per CDR3 protein. The table records some 690,000 distinct CDR3 sequences, 22% of them present only once. Sequencing was done on a sample of blood. The receptor source for this set is a man aged 65-85 years in good health.

This clonotype was observed a handful of times. The chain couples TRBV11-2 to TRBJ2-1; no definite D call. This CDR3 is built from 15 residues. Trimming cost V 1 base and J 7 bases, with 14 bases left between them. CDR1 and CDR2 from the germline V gene are SGHAT and FQNNGV. The CDR3 loop reads CASSLGGSAKNEQFF. In DNA form, the CDR3 reads TGTGCCAGCAGCTTAGGTGGCTCGGCGAAGAATGAGCAGTTCTTC.

This clonotype was counted between two and nine times. The chain joins TRBV12-3 or TRBV12-4 to TRBJ2-1, with 9 positions matching TRBD1. CDR3 length equals 15 residues. The V and J ends lost 6 bases and 6 bases, in that order; junction bases with no gene match: 9. The DNA for the CDR3 is TGTGCCAGCAGCCAAACAGGGGGCGTATCCAATGAGCAGTTCTTC. Translated, it gives CASSQTGGVSNEQFF.

The chain has TRBV20-1 and TRBJ2-1; 8 bases map to TRBD2. The CDR3 is 15 residues long. CDR1 DFQATT and CDR2 SNEGSKA come from the germline V gene (reference sequence). V shed 5 bases, J shed 0 bases, and the junction held 6 bases outside the gene matches. The CDR3: CSAPSGPSSYNEQFF. The CDR3 region has the DNA TGCAGTGCTCCTAGCGGGCCCAGCTCCTACAATGAGCAGTTCTTC.

This clonotype was picked up a small number of times. The chain is built from TRBV7-2 and TRBJ1-4; possibly TRBD1 for D (5 bases). Trimming removed 5 bases at V and 3 bases at J, with 10 bases between. CDR3 length equals 14 residues. Germline lookup yields CDR1 SGHTA and CDR2 FQGNSA. CDR3 protein: CASSRGGSNEKLFF. CDR3 nucleotide sequence: TGTGCCAGCAGCAGGGGAGGATCTAATGAAAAACTGTTTTTT.

The chain links TRBV20-1 to TRBJ2-1; D unresolved. The V gene's germline CDR1 is DFQATT and CDR2 SNEGSKA (reference sequence). V shed 5 bases and J shed 6 bases, with 8 bases lying between them. This CDR3 is 11 amino acids long. This chain's CDR3 is CSAPLFNEQFF. The CDR3 nucleotides read TGCAGTGCTCCCCTCTTCAATGAGCAGTTCTTC.

This clonotype turned up a few times. The chain employs TRBV6-2 or TRBV6-3 and TRBJ2-4, with a possible D match to TRBD2 (5 bases). Germline V gene sequence: CDR1 MNHEY, CDR2 SVGEGT. CDR3 size: 12 residues. V dropped 6 bases and J dropped 6 bases, with 9 bases sitting between them. The CDR3 DNA reads TGTGCCAGCAGCCCTACTAGAAACATTCAGTACTTC. This codes for CASSPTRNIQYF.

V and J are TRBV29-1 and TRBJ2-1; D is possibly TRBD2 (5 bases). This CDR3 spans 12 amino acids. Trimming shortened V by 4 bases and J by 3 bases, and 7 bases separated the two germline ends. Germline CDR1 is SQVTM and CDR2 is ANQGSEA. CDR3 nucleotide sequence: TGCAGCGTTGTTAGCGACTACAATGAGCAGTTCTTC. Its protein product is CSVVSDYNEQFF.

This clonotype was recorded once. The chain recombines TRBV6-5 with TRBJ2-1; D unresolved. V was trimmed by 3 bases and J by 0 bases, leaving 15 bases between them. This CDR3 comprises 17 residues. The germline CDR1 and CDR2 sequences are MNHEY and SVGAGI. The CDR3 here is CASSYSAAPSSYNEQFF. In DNA, the CDR3 is TGTGCCAGCAGTTATAGTGCGGCGCCGAGCTCCTACAATGAGCAGTTCTTC.

J is TRBJ1-2 and V is TRBV29-1; 8 bases line up with TRBD1. Germline lookup yields CDR1 SQVTM and CDR2 ANQGSEA. With V trimmed by 6 bases and J by 7 bases, 4 bases remained unmatched. This CDR3 contains 11 residues. The CDR3: CSVTGGGGYTF. CDR3 nucleotide sequence: TGCAGCGTAACAGGGGGTGGTGGCTACACCTTC. Together with reference TRBV29-1 and TRBJ1-2, the CDR3 gives the full variable domain: SAVISQKPSRDICQRGTSLTIQCQVDSQVTMMFWYRQQPGQSLTLIATANQGSEATYESGFVIDKFPISRPNLTFSTLTVSNMSPEDSSIYLCSVTGGGGYTFGSGTRLTVV.

This clonotype was detected a few times. The chain couples TRBV7-2 to TRBJ2-3, with TRBD2 matching over 11 bases. V dropped 2 bases and J dropped 6; count of bases not matched to a gene: 7. The CDR3 length is 16 residues. Germline V gene data show CDR1 as SGHTA and CDR2 as FQGNSA. The CDR3 coding sequence is TGTGCCAGCAGCTTATACCTCACTAGCGGGAGTGATACGCAGTATTTT. Protein product: CASSLYLTSGSDTQYF.

In its sample, this clonotype was seen many times. This rearrangement joins TRBV11-2 to TRBJ2-3; 14 bases match TRBD2. V lost 5 bases, J lost 7 bases, and 5 bases stayed unmatched. Germline lookup yields CDR1 SGHAT and CDR2 FQNNGV. The CDR3 contains 15 residues. The CDR3 loop is CASSLGLAGANTQYF. CDR3 DNA: TGTGCCAGCAGCCTGGGACTAGCGGGAGCAAATACGCAGTATTTT.

This clonotype came up a few times. V usage is TRBV24-1 and J usage is TRBJ2-3, with D unclear. Trimming cost V 4 bases and J 2 bases, with 12 bases left between them. Germline V gives CDR1 KGHDR, CDR2 SFDVKD. This CDR3 is built from 15 residues. The CDR3 spells CATSERVGSTDTQYF. CDR3 DNA: TGTGCCACCAGTGAGCGAGTCGGATCCACAGATACGCAGTATTTT.

The V call is TRBV24-1, the J call TRBJ2-5; 8 nucleotides match TRBD2. The J call is in doubt because the DNA end fits TRBJ2-1 better. Per germline, CDR1 KGHDR and CDR2 SFDVKD. The CDR3 spans 14 residues. CDR3 sequence (DNA): TGTGCCACCAGAGGACCCGGGAGGGGGAATGAGCAGTTCTTC. Amino acid sequence: CATRGPGRGNEQFF.

This clonotype was seen more than once but under ten times. The chain combines TRBV29-1 with TRBJ1-3, with 7 bases aligning to TRBD1. Per the germline V gene, CDR1 is SQVTM and CDR2 is ANQGSEA. V lost 7 bases, J lost 1 base, and 7 bases stayed unmatched. This CDR3 is built from 14 residues. CDR3 amino acids: CSAAQGWSGNTIYF. The CDR3 coding sequence is TGCAGCGCCGCACAGGGGTGGTCTGGAAACACCATATATTTT.

The V gene is TRBV28, the J gene TRBJ1-6; D not resolved. V lost 7 bases to trimming and J lost 7 bases, with 14 bases between them. CDR1 and CDR2 (germline): MDHEN, SYDVKM. The CDR3 covers 14 residues. CDR3: CASTSPAMNSPLHF. CDR3 sequence (DNA): TGTGCCAGCACCTCCCCCGCAATGAATTCACCCCTCCACTTT.

This clonotype was seen more than once but under ten times. J is TRBJ2-4 and V is TRBV29-1, with 9 bases identical to TRBD2. This CDR3 contains 16 residues. Germline values: CDR1 SQVTM, CDR2 ANQGSEA. V lost 3 bases to trimming and J lost 9 bases; unmatched junction nucleotides: 15. CDR3 in amino acids: CSVDGEASGERVIQYF. The DNA for the CDR3 is TGCAGCGTTGACGGGGAGGCTAGCGGGGAGCGGGTCATTCAGTACTTC.

This clonotype was seen more than once but under ten times. The CDR3 loop is CASSVASGNEQFF. CDR3 coding DNA: TGTGCCAGCAGCGTCGCCTCGGGCAATGAGCAGTTCTTC. The chain joins TRBV7-3 to TRBJ2-5; D gene unclear. The J call is doubtful: the DNA matches TRBJ2-1 better. The CDR3 sequence is 13 residues long. The germline V gene has CDR1 SGHTA and CDR2 FQGTGA.

There are a few counts of this clonotype. The chain recombines TRBV5-1 with TRBJ2-1; TRBD2 aligns across 10 bases. The CDR3 has 16 amino acids. J lost 9 bases, V lost 0 bases, and 9 bases had no gene match. Germline CDR1 and CDR2: SGHRS and YFSETQ. The CDR3 here is CASSLVLAGEWVEQFF. DNA for the CDR3: TGCGCCAGCAGCTTGGTCCTAGCGGGAGAGTGGGTTGAGCAGTTCTTC.

This clonotype is a singleton in its sample. V is TRBV20-1 and J is TRBJ2-1; D might be TRBD2 (6 bases). This CDR3 is 13 amino acids long. V lost 3 bases and J lost 8, with 14 bases in between. Germline V gene sequence: CDR1 DFQATT, CDR2 SNEGSKA (reference sequence). CDR3 sequence reads: CSARGGNGYEQFF. The CDR3 nucleotides are TGCAGTGCTAGGGGGGGTAACGGCTATGAGCAGTTCTTC.

This chain joins TRBV20-1 and TRBJ2-1, with 9 nucleotides matching TRBD2. The end of the DNA fits TRBJ2-7 better, so the J call may be wrong. The CDR3 is 13 amino acids. CDR1 is DFQATT, CDR2 SNEGSKA, per germline (reference sequence). This CDR3 reads CSAVGTSRVGQYF. In DNA, the CDR3 is TGCAGTGCTGTCGGGACTAGCCGCGTAGGGCAGTACTTC.

The chain links TRBV12-3 or TRBV12-4 to TRBJ2-3; 9 nucleotides match TRBD1. V trimming: 6 bases; J trimming: 3 bases; junction bases outside the gene matches: 7. The CDR3 runs 15 residues. The CDR3 bases are TGTGCCAGCAGCCGCGACAGGGGGGGAACAGATACGCAGTATTTT. Translating it yields CASSRDRGGTDTQYF.

V and J are TRBV7-9 and TRBJ2-5; a possible D gene is TRBD2 (6 bases). The CDR3 contains 16 residues. V was clipped by 2 bases and J by 2 bases, with 15 bases between them. Germline V gene sequence: CDR1 SEHNR, CDR2 FQNEAQ (reference sequence). CDR3 nucleotide sequence: TGTGCCAGCAGCTTACCTCTTGGCGGGGAACAAGAGACCCAGTACTTC. This sequence encodes CASSLPLGGEQETQYF.

The sample holds a few counts of this clonotype. V is TRBV5-1 and J is TRBJ2-1, with D possibly being TRBD1 (6 bases). From germline, CDR1 is SGHRS and CDR2 YFSETQ. This CDR3 comprises 14 residues. Trimming left V 0 bases short and J 9 bases short, with 13 bases between. The CDR3 DNA sequence: TGCGCCAGCAGCTTGGTCAGGGGATCGGGTGAGCAGTTCTTC. Amino acids: CASSLVRGSGEQFF.

The table lists this clonotype with a few counts. One base away lies a much larger clone, so this may be a sequencing read error. The V gene is TRBV12-3 or TRBV12-4, the J gene TRBJ1-5; no firm D call. This CDR3 has 14 residues. V was pared by 3 bases and J by 2 bases, with 8 bases between. The CDR3 here is CASSFWAGNQPQHF. In DNA form, the CDR3 reads TGTGCCAGCAGTTTTTGGGCAGGCAATCAGCCCCAGCATTTT.